This TCR beta chain is from a study of blood T cell repertoires in COVID-19. At the level of the study: The United States, Italy and Spain supplied acute and convalescent COVID-19 samples. Sources were T cells, B-cell-depleted T cells, or PBMCs; the material itself was cDNA or gDNA.

The length of the CDR3 is 15 residues. Per germline, CDR1 SGHVS and CDR2 FNYEAQ. Per the original data handling: Nucleated cell number was recorded as an estimate derived from reference gene primer amplification. The method was immunoSEQ multiplex PCR; TCRdb's version includes in-frame clones alone and lacks a portion of them. The V and J calls and clone size are taken from that table; D and trimming were inferred from the DNA. The sample carries approximately 160,000 clones, roughly 84% recorded once. The TCR sequence derives from a man between 18 and 29 years old with active or convalescent COVID-19. The sequenced sample was peripheral blood. This chain connects TRBV7-6 to TRBJ2-5, with D tentatively TRBD2 (7 bases). The CDR3 coding sequence is TGTGCGATCAGCATGGGGGGGGCGTCAAAGGAGACCCAGTACTTC. Translated, it gives CAISMGGASKETQYF.